This T cell receptor beta chain was captured in a study of T cell changes during pregnancy in multiple sclerosis. Assay used: immunoSEQ multiplex PCR; TCRdb lists only in-frame clones, some missing. The sample has over 45,000 clones, around 94% seen once. This clonotype originated in a female donor in good health, enrolled as a control in a pregnancy study. Sequenced material: CD4+ T cells from peripheral blood mononuclear cells, taken in the second trimester of pregnancy.

The CDR3 DNA reads as TGTGCCAGCAGCTCCGTCGGGCGGCAGGGGGCCGGAGAGCAGTACTTC. Protein: CASSSVGRQGAGEQYF. The chain couples TRBV5-6 to TRBJ2-7, with 8 bases lining up with TRBD1. This CDR3 has 16 amino acids. Unmatched junction bases numbered 15, after V lost 3 bases and J lost 7 bases. Germline-derived CDR1 and CDR2 are SGHDT and YYEEEE.